One TCR beta chain is described in this entry. What it binds is not known. A much more abundant neighbour one base away suggests this may be a read error. TCRdb ran MiXCR on the RT-PCR reads and lists one entry per CDR3 protein. This table has hundreds of thousands of distinct CDR3 sequences, 11% appearing once. These data are taken from a study of response to subunit inactivated influenza vaccine. Broader study findings: The authors suggested that every seasonal influenza vaccination recruits few new T cells.

This clonotype originated in a man aged 45 to 65 who received an inactivated influenza vaccine. This specimen was PBMCs from blood, taken 35 to 45 days after vaccination.

CDR3 sequence (DNA): TGTGCCAGCAGCTCGACCGGGACTGCAAATTTACCCCTCCACTTT. Its translation: CASSSTGTANLPLHF. The chain is built from TRBV25-1 and TRBJ1-6, with D maybe TRBD1 (5 bases). This CDR3 region has 15 residues. Germline CDR1 MGHDK, CDR2 SYGVNS.